These 6 T cell receptor beta chains originate from one sample sequenced in a study of cytomegalovirus exposure and HLA in healthy donors. The PCR had 60 Vbeta and 13 Jbeta primers. Generated by immunoSEQ multiplex PCR, the TCRdb table keeps only in-frame clones and is missing some. This table holds about 100,000 clones, approximately 76% found once. The sequenced sample consisted of PBMCs. These receptors originate from a middle-aged man in good health and CMV-seropositive.

V and J are TRBV5-6 and TRBJ2-3; 12 bases fit TRBD2. Germline values: CDR1 SGHDT, CDR2 YYEEEE. J gave up 5 bases and V 0 bases, and 7 bases lay outside the gene matches. CDR3 size: 17 residues. This chain's CDR3 is CASSLALAGGSEDTQYF. Here the CDR3 DNA reads TGTGCCAGCAGCTTGGCCCTAGCGGGGGGGTCCGAAGATACGCAGTATTTT.

The CDR3, as DNA: TGTGCCAGCAGTTCGGGACAGACCTTCTATGGCTACACCTTC. It codes for CASSSGQTFYGYTF. The V call is TRBV5-4, the J call TRBJ1-2, with 7 nucleotides matching TRBD1. Germline V CDR1 and CDR2: SGHNT, YYREEE (reference sequence). The J segment lost 4 bases and the V segment lost 5 bases, leaving 8 bases of the junction unmatched. CDR3 length equals 14 residues. Based on the CDR3 plus reference TRBV5-4 and TRBJ1-2, the full variable domain is ETGVTQSPTHLIKTRGQQVTLRCSSQSGHNTVSWYQQALGQGPQFIFQYYREEENGRGNFPPRFSGLQFPNYSSELNVNALELDDSALYLCASSSGQTFYGYTFGSGTRLTVV.

The V call is TRBV6-5, the J call TRBJ2-7; 8 bases agree with TRBD1. The CDR3 has 16 residues. The V and J ends lost 2 bases and 3 bases, in that order; junction bases with no gene match: 9. Germline assignment: CDR1 MNHEY and CDR2 SVGAGI. Here the CDR3 reads CASSYGPGQVDYEQYF. As DNA, the CDR3 is TGTGCCAGCAGTTACGGCCCGGGACAGGTGGACTACGAGCAGTACTTC.

This chain uses TRBV7-6 with TRBJ2-7; TRBD2 might be the D (10 bases). V shed 8 bases and J shed 4 bases, with 24 bases lying between them. Germline V gene lookup returns CDR1 SGHVS and CDR2 FNYEAQ. This CDR3 contains 16 residues. The CDR3 coding sequence is TGTGCCAGCGGACAGGGGTCGGGGACTAGCGTTTACGAGCAGTACTTC. This gives the protein CASGQGSGTSVYEQYF. Variable domain in full (rest from reference TRBV7-6 and TRBJ2-7): GAGVSQSPRYKVTKRGQDVALRCDPISGHVSLYWYRQALGQGPEFLTYFNYEAQQDKSGLPNDRFSAERPEGSISTLTIQRTEQRDSAMYRCASGQGSGTSVYEQYFGPGTRLTVT.

The chain combines TRBV27 with TRBJ2-7, with 8 bases that match TRBD2. The V and J ends lost 5 bases and 6 bases, in that order; junction bases with no gene match: 6. CDR1 is MNHEY, CDR2 SMNVEV, per germline (reference sequence). The CDR3 totals 13 residues. CDR3 in amino acids: CASSGGAGGEQYF. CDR3 in DNA: TGTGCCAGCAGTGGTGGGGCGGGGGGCGAGCAGTACTTC.

This chain uses TRBV11-2 with TRBJ2-2; no firm D call. Germline values: CDR1 SGHAT, CDR2 FQNNGV. V was shortened by 6 bases and J by 8 bases, with 7 bases between the two germline ends. This CDR3 region has 11 residues. Here the CDR3 reads CASRLTGELFF. The CDR3 bases are TGTGCCAGCAGGCTGACAGGGGAGCTGTTTTTT.